This T cell receptor beta chain was captured in a study of CD8 T cells in Susac syndrome. Study results and caveats: The authors acknowledged that the study's TCR sequencing and HLA analysis involved relatively few individuals.

Of note for this clonotype: Antigen unknown.

Random-hexamer reverse transcription was applied to roughly 0.5 to 1 ug RNA. By means of immunoSEQ multiplex PCR, TCR beta CDR3 spanning 54 Vbeta and 13 Jbeta underwent amplification. Each CDR3 protein is one row after TCRdb ran MiXCR on the immunoSEQ multiplex PCR reads. The table has under 350,000 distinct CDR3 sequences, 92% seen once. This CDR3 has 13 residues. Looked up from germline, CDR1 is KGHSH and CDR2 is LQKENI. Trimming removed 10 bases at V and 0 bases at J, with 7 bases between. The authors carried out high-throughput sequencing of TCR beta. They applied it to CD8+ and CD4+ T cells obtained from blood. Negative isolation yielded CD8+ and CD4+ T cells; FACS enriched TEMRA cells.

This TCR was recovered from a human donor with multiple sclerosis. J is TRBJ2-6 and V is TRBV18, with D possibly TRBD2 on 5 matching bases. The sample was CD4+ T cells from PBMCs. The chain's CDR3 is CATDYSGANVLTF. The CDR3 nucleotides read TGTGCCACCGACTACTCTGGGGCCAACGTCCTGACTTTC.